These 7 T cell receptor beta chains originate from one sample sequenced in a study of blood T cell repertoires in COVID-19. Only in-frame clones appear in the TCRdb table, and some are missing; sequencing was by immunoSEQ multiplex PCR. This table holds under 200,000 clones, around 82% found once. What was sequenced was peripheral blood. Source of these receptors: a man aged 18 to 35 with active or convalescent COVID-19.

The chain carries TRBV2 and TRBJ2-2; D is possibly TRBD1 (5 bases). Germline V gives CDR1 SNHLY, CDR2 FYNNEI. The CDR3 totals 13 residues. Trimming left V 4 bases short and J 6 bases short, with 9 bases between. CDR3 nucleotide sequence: TGTGCCAGCAGTGGGACATCCGCCGGGGAGCTGTTTTTT. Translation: CASSGTSAGELFF.

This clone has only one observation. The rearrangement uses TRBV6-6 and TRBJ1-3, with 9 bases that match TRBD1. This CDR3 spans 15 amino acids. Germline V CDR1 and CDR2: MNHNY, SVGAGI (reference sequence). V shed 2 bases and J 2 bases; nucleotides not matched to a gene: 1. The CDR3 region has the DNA TGTGCCAGCAGTTACGGACAGGGGCCTGGAAACACCATATATTTT. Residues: CASSYGQGPGNTIYF.

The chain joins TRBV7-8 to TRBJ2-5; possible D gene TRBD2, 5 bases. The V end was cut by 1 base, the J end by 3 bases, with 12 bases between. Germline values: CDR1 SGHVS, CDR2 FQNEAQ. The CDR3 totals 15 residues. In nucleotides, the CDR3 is TGTGCCAGCAGCTTAGGGCGGGCCCCGAAAGAGACCCAGTACTTC. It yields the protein CASSLGRAPKETQYF. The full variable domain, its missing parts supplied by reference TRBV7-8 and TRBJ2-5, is GAGVSQSPRYKVAKRGQDVALRCDPISGHVSLFWYQQALGQGPEFLTYFQNEAQLDKSGLPSDRFFAERPEGSVSTLKIQRTQQEDSAVYLCASSLGRAPKETQYFGPGTRLLVL.

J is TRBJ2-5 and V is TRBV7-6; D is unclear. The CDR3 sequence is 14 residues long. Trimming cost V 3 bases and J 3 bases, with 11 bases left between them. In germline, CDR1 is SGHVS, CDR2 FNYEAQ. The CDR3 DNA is TGTGCCAGCAGCTTTCCCGGCGGAGAAGAGACCCAGTACTTC. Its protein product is CASSFPGGEETQYF.

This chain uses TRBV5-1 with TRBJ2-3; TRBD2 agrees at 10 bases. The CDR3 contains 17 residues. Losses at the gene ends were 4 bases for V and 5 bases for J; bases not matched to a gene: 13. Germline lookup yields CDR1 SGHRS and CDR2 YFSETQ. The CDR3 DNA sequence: TGCGCCAGCAGCCTAGAAGCGGGGGGGCGTTCTGGAGATACGCAGTATTTT. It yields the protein CASSLEAGGRSGDTQYF.

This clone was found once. This CDR3 is CASSPIDSWPQHF. The CDR3, as DNA: TGTGCCAGCAGCCCCATAGACTCCTGGCCCCAGCATTTT. The gene calls are TRBV28 and TRBJ1-5; no clear D gene. V was clipped by 6 bases and J by 9 bases, with 15 bases between them. The length of the CDR3 is 13 residues. The germline CDR1 and CDR2 sequences are MDHEN and SYDVKM.

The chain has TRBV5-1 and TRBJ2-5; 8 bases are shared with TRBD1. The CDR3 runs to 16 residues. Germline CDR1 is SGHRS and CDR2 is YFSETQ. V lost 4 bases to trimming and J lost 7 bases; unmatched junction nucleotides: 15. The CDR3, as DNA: TGCGCCAGCAGCGACGCGTTAGGACAGGGATCGGGGACCCAGTACTTC. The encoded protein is CASSDALGQGSGTQYF.